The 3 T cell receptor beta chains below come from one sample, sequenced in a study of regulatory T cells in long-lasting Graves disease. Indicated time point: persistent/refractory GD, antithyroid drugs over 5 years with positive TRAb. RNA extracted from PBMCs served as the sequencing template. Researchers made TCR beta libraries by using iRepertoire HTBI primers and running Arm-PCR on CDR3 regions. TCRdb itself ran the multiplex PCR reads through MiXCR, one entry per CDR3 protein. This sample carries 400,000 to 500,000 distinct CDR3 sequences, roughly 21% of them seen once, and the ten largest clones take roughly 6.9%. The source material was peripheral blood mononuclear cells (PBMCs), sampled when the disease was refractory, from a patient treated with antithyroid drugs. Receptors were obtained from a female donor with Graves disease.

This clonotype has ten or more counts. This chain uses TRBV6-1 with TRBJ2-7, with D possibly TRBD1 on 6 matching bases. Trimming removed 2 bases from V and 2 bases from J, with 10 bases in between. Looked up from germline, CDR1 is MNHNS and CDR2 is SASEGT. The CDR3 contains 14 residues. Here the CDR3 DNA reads TGTGCCAGCAGTGAATCCGGACAGCCCTACGAGCAGTACTTC. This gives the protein CASSESGQPYEQYF.

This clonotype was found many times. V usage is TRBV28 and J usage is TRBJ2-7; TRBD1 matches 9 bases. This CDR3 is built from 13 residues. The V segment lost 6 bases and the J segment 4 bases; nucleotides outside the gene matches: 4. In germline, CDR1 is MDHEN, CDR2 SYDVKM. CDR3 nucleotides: TGTGCCAGCAGGGGACAGGGTCAATACGAGCAGTACTTC. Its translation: CASRGQGQYEQYF.

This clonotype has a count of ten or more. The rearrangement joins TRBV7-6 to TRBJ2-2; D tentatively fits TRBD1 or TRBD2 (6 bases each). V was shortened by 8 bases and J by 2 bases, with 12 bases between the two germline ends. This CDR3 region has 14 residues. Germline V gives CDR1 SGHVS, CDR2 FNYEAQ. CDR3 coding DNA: TGTGCCAGCGCGTGGGGGGCCAACACCGGGGAGCTGTTTTTT. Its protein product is CASAWGANTGELFF.